These 17 T cell receptor beta chains originate from one sample sequenced in a study of Graves' ophthalmopathy and Graves' hyperthyroidism. RNA transcripts yielded amplified TCR beta CDR3 regions. HTBI primers served in a first-round RT-PCR, which a second-round multiplex PCR followed. TCRdb used MiXCR to reprocess the multiplex PCR reads, holding one entry per CDR3 protein. The sample has about 550,000 distinct CDR3 sequences, under 45% seen once. Sequences were obtained from peripheral blood or thyroid tissue (not recorded which). These receptors came from an adult man with Graves' hyperthyroidism.

This clonotype has ten or more counts. This chain uses TRBV3-1 with TRBJ2-7; no clear D gene. Trimming stripped 1 base from V and 5 bases from J, with 6 bases between. CDR1 and CDR2 (germline): LGHDT, YNNKEL (reference sequence). The CDR3 runs 12 residues. This CDR3 is CASSQVSNEQYF. The CDR3 bases are TGTGCCAGCAGCCAAGTTAGTAACGAGCAGTACTTC.

V gene TRBV15 combines with J gene TRBJ1-4; D is unresolved. V lost 1 base and J lost 7, with 7 bases in between. The CDR3 length is 13 residues. Germline V lookup: CDR1 LNHNV, CDR2 YYDKDF (reference sequence). CDR3: CATSRGAAEKLFF. The CDR3 DNA is TGTGCCACCAGCAGAGGGGCAGCTGAAAAACTGTTTTTT.

This clonotype was picked up many times. This rearrangement joins TRBV6-5 to TRBJ1-2; the D is unclear. V lost 5 bases and J 4 bases, leaving 11 bases between the germline ends. CDR1 and CDR2 (germline): MNHEY, SVGAGI. This CDR3 has 13 residues. The CDR3 coding sequence is TGTGCCAGCAGTGGTACAGCTTTCTATGGCTACACCTTC. Translating gives CASSGTAFYGYTF.

The chain carries TRBV29-1 and TRBJ1-1; no definite D call. V lost 6 bases and J lost 6, with 11 bases in between. This CDR3 comprises 11 residues. Germline loops: CDR1 SQVTM, CDR2 ANQGSEA. As DNA, the CDR3 is TGCAGCGTCCAAGCTGGGGCTGAAGCTTTCTTT. Its protein product is CSVQAGAEAFF.

Ten or more counts support this clonotype. The chain joins TRBV7-6 to TRBJ2-5; D is perhaps TRBD1 or TRBD2 (5 bases each). This CDR3 spans 15 amino acids. V lost 2 bases, J lost 4 bases, and 14 bases lay in between. CDR1 is SGHVS and CDR2 is FNYEAQ in the germline V gene. The CDR3, as DNA: TGTGCCAGCAGCTTAATGGGGGTGTTGGCAGAGACCCAGTACTTC. As protein: CASSLMGVLAETQYF.

The chain recombines TRBV18 with TRBJ1-2, with D unclear. The germline V gene has CDR1 KGHSH and CDR2 LQKENI. The CDR3 consists of 14 residues. V was trimmed by 2 bases and J by 7 bases, leaving 14 bases between them. The DNA for the CDR3 is TGTGCCAGCTCACCAAGACACCTGGGCGGTGGCTACACCTTC. Amino acids: CASSPRHLGGGYTF.

The chain uses TRBV3-1 and TRBJ2-5; the match to TRBD1 covers 10 bases. V was pared by 1 base and J by 6 bases, with 5 bases of the junction left unmatched. Germline lookup yields CDR1 LGHDT and CDR2 YNNKEL (reference sequence). This CDR3 comprises 15 residues. The CDR3 is CASSQGRQGAKTQYF. Here the CDR3 DNA reads TGTGCCAGCAGCCAAGGGCGACAGGGGGCGAAGACCCAGTACTTC.

This clonotype was recorded many times. This sequence joins TRBV10-3 and TRBJ1-2; D gene ambiguous. Germline-derived CDR1 and CDR2 are ENHRY and SYGVKD. V was shortened by 6 bases and J by 4 bases, with 15 bases between the two germline ends. The CDR3 totals 14 residues. CDR3 bases: TGTGCCATCAGCCCTAGGGAAATAAGCTATGGCTACACCTTC. Amino acid sequence: CAISPREISYGYTF.

This clonotype was seen more than once but under ten times. J is TRBJ2-7 and V is TRBV29-1; weak D call: TRBD2 (6 bases). Trimming cost V 6 bases and J 0 bases, with 15 bases left between them. Germline CDR1 and CDR2: SQVTM and ANQGSEA. The CDR3 has 14 residues. For the CDR3, the DNA is TGCAGCGTCGCTCCTAGCGCCTACTCCTACGAGCAGTACTTC. This encodes CSVAPSAYSYEQYF.

This clonotype has a count of ten or more. The chain is built from TRBV5-6 and TRBJ1-6; D possibly corresponds to TRBD1 (6 bases). The CDR3 covers 14 residues. The germline CDR1 and CDR2 sequences are SGHDT and YYEEEE. V gave up 4 bases and J gave up 8 bases, with 13 bases separating them. The CDR3 DNA reads TGTGCCAGCAGCCCGAGGGGGGCGTATTCACCCCTCCACTTT. Encoded protein: CASSPRGAYSPLHF.

This clonotype was seen at least ten times. The genes are TRBV29-1 and TRBJ2-7; tentatively, D is TRBD1 (6 bases). V was trimmed by 7 bases and J by 3 bases, leaving 10 bases between them. CDR1 and CDR2 from the germline V gene are SQVTM and ANQGSEA. The CDR3 is 11 amino acids. CDR3 loop: CSGGQSYEQYF. CDR3 DNA sequence: TGCAGCGGAGGACAGAGCTACGAGCAGTACTTC.

The chain combines TRBV15 with TRBJ2-7; D is tentatively TRBD1 or TRBD2 (5 bases each). CDR1 and CDR2 from the germline V gene are LNHNV and YYDKDF (reference sequence). Trimming shortened V by 3 bases and J by 2 bases, and 17 bases separated the two germline ends. This CDR3 comprises 16 residues. The CDR3: CATSSKSPGPTYEQYF. The DNA for the CDR3 is TGTGCCACCAGCAGTAAGTCCCCGGGACCGACCTACGAGCAGTACTTC. The full variable domain, rest sourced from reference TRBV15 and TRBJ2-7, is DAMVIQNPRYQVTQFGKPVTLSCSQTLNHNVMYWYQQKSSQAPKLLFHYYDKDFNNEADTPDNFQSRRPNTSFCFLDIRSPGLGDTAMYLCATSSKSPGPTYEQYFGPGTRLTVT.

The V call is TRBV10-3, the J call TRBJ1-4; a possible D gene is TRBD1 (6 bases). This CDR3 has 13 amino acids. The ends were cut back, 2 bases at V and 8 bases at J, with 9 bases in the middle. CDR1 is ENHRY and CDR2 is SYGVKD in the germline V gene. The CDR3 here is CAISEHREEKLFF. The CDR3 nucleotides are TGTGCCATCAGTGAGCACAGGGAGGAAAAACTGTTTTTT.

This clonotype was seen repeatedly, ten times or more. The CDR3 DNA reads TGTGCCAGCAGTCGGACAGGTGCCACCGAGACCCAGTACTTC. As protein: CASSRTGATETQYF. The gene calls are TRBV2 and TRBJ2-5; the match to TRBD1 covers 7 bases. With 5 bases clipped from V and 5 bases from J, the junction kept 8 bases outside the gene matches. This CDR3 comprises 14 residues. Germline CDR1 reads SNHLY; CDR2 reads FYNNEI.

The V gene is TRBV2, the J gene TRBJ2-3, with D unresolved. This CDR3 has 13 amino acids. Germline V gene lookup returns CDR1 SNHLY and CDR2 FYNNEI. The V and J ends lost 2 bases and 4 bases respectively, with 7 bases between them. The CDR3 region is CASSESLADTQYF. The CDR3 nucleotides read TGTGCCAGCAGTGAAAGTCTAGCAGATACGCAGTATTTT.

In its sample, this clonotype was seen a few times. The J gene is TRBJ2-7, the V gene TRBV28; perhaps TRBD1 as D (5 bases). This CDR3 contains 14 residues. Trimming took 2 bases from V and 3 from J, leaving 11 bases between them. The germline V gene has CDR1 MDHEN and CDR2 SYDVKM. The DNA for the CDR3 is TGTGCCAGCAGTTTAAGGGGCAGCCTCTACGAGCAGTACTTC. It is translated as CASSLRGSLYEQYF.

The rearrangement uses TRBV3-1 and TRBJ1-4; no clear D. V dropped 0 bases and J dropped 7 bases, with 12 bases sitting between them. The CDR3 is made up of 15 amino acids. The V gene's germline CDR1 is LGHDT and CDR2 YNNKEL (reference sequence). The CDR3 DNA follows: TGTGCCAGCAGCCAAGATTTCGAGGGTGGTGAAAAACTGTTTTTT. This encodes CASSQDFEGGEKLFF. Full variable domain (missing parts from reference TRBV3-1 and TRBJ1-4): DTAVSQTPKYLVTQMGNDKSIKCEQNLGHDTMYWYKQDSKKFLKIMFSYNNKELIINETVPNRFSPKSPDKAHLNLHINSLELGDSAVYFCASSQDFEGGEKLFFGSGTQLSVL.